This is a list of T cell receptor beta chains from one sample in a study of OX40 agonist ivuxolimab in advanced cancers. This table comes from immunoSEQ multiplex PCR, and its TCRdb copy is limited to in-frame clones, with some not included. The sample includes some 87,000 clones, nearly 95% of them seen just once. The sequencing here drew on CD4+ or CD8+ T cells sorted from blood, taken in a trial of the OX40 agonist ivuxolimab. The source of these receptors is an adult with an advanced solid tumor such as melanoma, head and neck, liver or kidney cancer. Each CDR3 is given with its conserved first and last residue. D genes are given only for firm matches. Only part of the rows carry a size: once, few, many, or a class if the clone is expanded.

v_call	d_call	clone_size	j_call	cdr3_aa	cdr3_nt
TRBV27	.	.	TRBJ2-5	CASSFSTAAHQETQYF	TGTGCCAGCAGTTTTTCGACAGCCGCGCACCAAGAGACCCAGTACTTC
TRBV5-1	TRBD2	.	TRBJ2-5	CASSTTPSSGTQETQYF	TGCGCCAGCAGCACAACCCCGTCTAGCGGAACGCAAGAGACCCAGTACTTC
TRBV7-3	.	.	TRBJ2-7	CASSLTTGYEQYF	TGTGCCAGCAGCTTAACGACGGGCTACGAGCAGTACTTC
TRBV6-5	.	.	TRBJ1-5	CASSLYPRSNQPQHF	TGTGCCAGCAGTTTGTATCCCCGCAGCAATCAGCCCCAGCATTTT
TRBV19	TRBD1	.	TRBJ1-1	CASTHGTGVTEAFF	TGTGCCAGTACCCACGGGACAGGGGTTACTGAAGCTTTCTTT
TRBV7-9	TRBD2	.	TRBJ2-7	CASSPRLADSYEQYF	TGTGCCAGCAGCCCCCGACTAGCGGACTCCTACGAGCAGTACTTC
TRBV6-1	.	.	TRBJ1-3	CASTEGTWGGNTIYF	TGTGCCAGCACCGAAGGGACCTGGGGAGGAAACACCATATATTTT
TRBV4-3	.	.	TRBJ1-1	CASSQDSGLGNTEAFF	TGCGCCAGCAGCCAAGACTCAGGGCTGGGGAACACTGAAGCTTTCTTT
TRBV6-4	.	.	TRBJ1-2	CASSPLGGPTYGYTF	TGTGCCAGCAGTCCGCTGGGGGGGCCGACCTATGGCTACACCTTC
TRBV29-1	.	once	TRBJ1-2	CSVEDNTSGYTF	TGCAGCGTTGAAGATAACACGTCGGGCTACACCTTC
TRBV6-6	TRBD1	.	TRBJ1-2	CASSPAQGQNYGYTF	TGTGCCAGCAGTCCGGCTCAGGGACAGAACTATGGCTACACCTTC
TRBV6-5	.	.	TRBJ1-5	CASNPNQPQHF	TGTGCCAGCAACCCCAATCAGCCCCAGCATTTT
TRBV5-4	.	.	TRBJ2-7	CASSLGLNYEQYF	TGTGCCAGCAGCTTGGGGCTAAATTACGAGCAGTACTTC
TRBV6-4	TRBD1	.	TRBJ1-1	CASRDRGGTEAFF	TGTGCCAGCAGGGACAGGGGTGGCACTGAAGCTTTCTTT
TRBV9	.	.	TRBJ2-3	CASRGRQTDTQYF	TGTGCCAGCAGAGGGAGACAGACAGATACGCAGTATTTT
TRBV9	TRBD1	.	TRBJ2-7	CASSLGQGYEQYF	TGTGCCAGCAGCCTAGGACAGGGGTACGAGCAGTACTTC
TRBV7-3	TRBD2	.	TRBJ2-3	CASSLTGTSETDTQYF	TGTGCCAGCAGCTTAACTGGTACTAGCGAAACAGATACGCAGTATTTT
TRBV7-3	.	.	TRBJ2-1	CASSFLATAYNEQFF	TGTGCCAGCAGCTTCCTAGCGACTGCCTACAATGAGCAGTTCTTC
TRBV2	TRBD2	.	TRBJ2-7	CASSEVTSGGYEQYF	TGTGCCAGCAGTGAAGTGACTAGCGGGGGCTACGAGCAGTACTTC
TRBV6-1	.	.	TRBJ1-5	CASSLAGDQPQHF	TGTGCCAGCAGTCTCGCAGGGGATCAGCCCCAGCATTTT
TRBV11-1	.	.	TRBJ2-5	CASSLMFGVQETQYF	TGTGCCAGCAGCTTAATGTTTGGGGTGCAAGAGACCCAGTACTTC